This is a list of T cell receptor beta chains from one sample in a study of blood T cell repertoires in COVID-19. Clones were read by immunoSEQ multiplex PCR, and TCRdb kept only the in-frame ones, dropping some. The data contain fewer than 200,000 clones, approximately 81% of them seen just once; the ten biggest clones take up less than 10%. Sample: peripheral blood. The receptor source for this set is a woman aged 60-70 years with COVID-19, enrolled during active disease. Both conserved end residues are part of each CDR3. The order of the fields is D gene, V gene, J gene, clone size, CDR3 length, CDR3 DNA, CDR3 protein. The D gene is left open where the match is weak. Size tells how often a clone was seen (once, few, many) or the class of an expanded clone, and some rows leave it out.

TRBD1	TRBV9	TRBJ2-1	few	16	TGTGCCAGCAGCGGAGGGGGACAGGGGTCATACAATGAGCAGTTCTTC	CASSGGGQGSYNEQFF
TRBD1	TRBV6-5	TRBJ1-1	NA	15	TGTGCCAGCAGTCCGGACAGGGCAAGAGACACTGAAGCTTTCTTT	CASSPDRARDTEAFF
TRBD1	TRBV5-1	TRBJ2-1	NA	14	TGCGCCAGCAAGGCAGGGGGTTCCTACAATGAGCAGTTCTTC	CASKAGGSYNEQFF
TRBD1	TRBV5-1	TRBJ1-6	once	16	TGCGCCAGCAGCTTTACAGGGGTTGGGTATAATTCACCCCTCCACTTT	CASSFTGVGYNSPLHF
TRBD1	TRBV3-1/TRBV3-2	TRBJ1-4	few	16	TGTGCCAGCAGCCAAAGGACAGGGGGTTACGGTGAAAAACTGTTTTTT	CASSQRTGGYGEKLFF
TRBD1	TRBV19	TRBJ2-2	few	14	TGTGCCAGTAGGAGGGACAGGGGGACCGGGGAGCTGTTTTTT	CASRRDRGTGELFF
NA	TRBV12-5	TRBJ2-1	NA	16	TGTGCTAGTGGCCCAGGGGAGAGTGGGTCCTACAATGAGCAGTTCTTC	CASGPGESGSYNEQFF
NA	TRBV9	TRBJ1-5	NA	11	TGTGCCAGTCCATTTGGCCCCAGAAGACATTTT	CASPFGPRRHF
TRBD1	TRBV27	TRBJ2-1	once	16	TGTGCCAGCAGTTTTTACAGGGGTTTAGTATACAATGAGCAGTTCTTC	CASSFYRGLVYNEQFF
TRBD2	TRBV5-4	TRBJ2-3	NA	14	TGTGCCAGCAGTACCCCCGCAGGGAGGGAATCGCAGTATTTT	CASSTPAGRESQYF
NA	TRBV27	TRBJ1-5	NA	14	TGTGCCAGCAGCCATGACACCCGCAATCAGCCCCAGCATTTT	CASSHDTRNQPQHF
TRBD2	TRBV7-9	TRBJ2-1	NA	16	TGTGCCAGCAGCCTCGATCCTAGCGGGAGAAGCAATGAGCAGTTCTTC	CASSLDPSGRSNEQFF
TRBD1	TRBV6-5	TRBJ2-2	few	15	TGTGCCAGCAAACTGGACAGGGGGAACACCGGGGAGCTGTTTTTT	CASKLDRGNTGELFF
TRBD2	TRBV7-6	TRBJ2-3	NA	18	TGTGCCAGCAGCTTAGTGAGGTTGGGGCTAGCGGGTACAGATACGCAGTATTTT	CASSLVRLGLAGTDTQYF
NA	TRBV6-1	TRBJ1-1	NA	14	TGTGCCAGCAGAGAAGACGGGTTGAACACTGAAGCTTTCTTT	CASREDGLNTEAFF
TRBD1	TRBV11-3	TRBJ1-5	once	17	TGTGCCAGCAGCCAACGACAGGGCGCCTTTGACAATCAGCCCCAGCATTTT	CASSQRQGAFDNQPQHF
TRBD1	TRBV15	TRBJ1-5	NA	15	TGTGCCACCAGCGTCCTACAGGGGGGCAATCAGCCCCAGCATTTT	CATSVLQGGNQPQHF
NA	TRBV5-8	TRBJ1-5	NA	18	TGTGCCAGCAGCGGGGTGGACTACGGTTCGTCCGGCAATCAGCCCCAGCATTTT	CASSGVDYGSSGNQPQHF
NA	TRBV4-2	TRBJ1-1	NA	14	TGTGCCAGCAGCCAGGCCAGGGGGAACACTGAAGCTTTCTTT	CASSQARGNTEAFF
NA	TRBV6-5	TRBJ1-1	NA	15	TGTGCCAGCAGTTATCAATCAGTACTGAACACTGAAGCTTTCTTT	CASSYQSVLNTEAFF
TRBD2	TRBV6-5	TRBJ2-4	NA	11	TGTGCCAGCAGGGGGGGGAACATTCAGTACTTC	CASRGGNIQYF
TRBD1	TRBV5-1	TRBJ1-3	NA	15	TGCGCCAGCAGCTCCGGACAGGTCTCTGGAAACACCATATATTTT	CASSSGQVSGNTIYF
NA	TRBV7-9	TRBJ1-2	NA	14	TGTGCCAGCAGCTTAGCAGGGAAGGGGTATGACTACACCTTC	CASSLAGKGYDYTF
TRBD1	TRBV5-1	TRBJ1-6	NA	15	TGCGCCAGCAGACCTTTGACAGGGACGAATTCACCCCTCCACTTT	CASRPLTGTNSPLHF
NA	TRBV5-6	TRBJ2-7	NA	14	TGTGCCAGCAGCTTGGTCGACTCCCTCTACGAGCAGTACTTC	CASSLVDSLYEQYF
NA	TRBV9	TRBJ1-2	once	14	TGTGCCAGCAGCTCAGCCGCAGGCCGTACGGGCTACACCTTC	CASSSAAGRTGYTF
NA	TRBV19	TRBJ1-2	NA	15	TGTGCCAGTAGCAACAGGGAGCGATTGAACTATGGCTACACCTTC	CASSNRERLNYGYTF
NA	TRBV19	TRBJ1-1	NA	14	TGTGCCAGTAGTAGGGGGGAGTTGAACACTGAAGCTTTCTTT	CASSRGELNTEAFF
NA	TRBV7-3	TRBJ1-1	NA	13	TGTGCCAGCAGCTTTCGGCGGGGGTACGAAGCTTTCTTT	CASSFRRGYEAFF
NA	TRBV7-7	TRBJ2-2	NA	12	TGTGCCAGCAGCCTCGGCACCGGGGAGCTGTTTTTT	CASSLGTGELFF
TRBD1	TRBV3-1/TRBV3-2	TRBJ1-1	once	14	TGTGCCAGCAGCAAGGGACAGGGCAACACTGAAGCTTTCTTT	CASSKGQGNTEAFF
TRBD2	TRBV7-2	TRBJ2-1	once	17	TGTGCCAGCAGCTCTACCGCTAGCGGCAGCTCCTACAATGAGCAGTTCTTC	CASSSTASGSSYNEQFF
NA	TRBV27	TRBJ1-2	few	13	TGTGCCAGCAGTCCTAGGGACTTATCTGGCTACACCTTC	CASSPRDLSGYTF
NA	TRBV5-6	TRBJ1-6	NA	14	TGTGCCAGCAGCTACGGGACTTATAATTCACCCCTCCACTTT	CASSYGTYNSPLHF
NA	TRBV6-2/TRBV6-3	TRBJ1-1	NA	16	TGTGCCAGCAGTGCGACGGACATCCGATTGAACACTGAAGCTTTCTTT	CASSATDIRLNTEAFF
TRBD1	TRBV19	TRBJ1-4	NA	15	TGTGCCAGTAGTATTCGGACAGGGATTGAAGAAAAACTGTTTTTT	CASSIRTGIEEKLFF
TRBD1	TRBV4-1	TRBJ1-4	NA	15	TGCGCCAGCAGCCAAGGACAGGGGGCTAATGAAAAACTGTTTTTT	CASSQGQGANEKLFF
TRBD2	TRBV5-4	TRBJ2-7	NA	16	TGTGCCAGCAGCCTTCGGACTAGCGGGAGCAAAAACGAGCAGTACTTC	CASSLRTSGSKNEQYF
TRBD2	TRBV7-8	TRBJ2-5	NA	11	TGTGCCAGCAGCCCCCTAGCGGGAGAGTACTTC	CASSPLAGEYF
TRBD1	TRBV7-3	TRBJ1-6	NA	15	TGTGCCAGCAGCTCGACATCAGGGGGCTATTCACCCCTCCACTTT	CASSSTSGGYSPLHF
TRBD2	TRBV7-2	TRBJ2-2	NA	14	TGTGCCAGCAGCTTAAAAGCGGGACCCGGGGAGCTGTTTTTT	CASSLKAGPGELFF
TRBD1	TRBV7-9	TRBJ1-2	NA	14	TGTGCCAGCAGCTTTACGGGACAGAACTATGGCTACACCTTC	CASSFTGQNYGYTF
NA	TRBV11-2	TRBJ2-3	NA	13	TGTGCCAGCAGCCGACTACGCACAGATACGCAGTATTTT	CASSRLRTDTQYF
TRBD1	TRBV27	TRBJ1-2	once	15	TGTGCCAGCAGTTCCAGGACAGGGCGGTTCTATGGCTACACCTTC	CASSSRTGRFYGYTF
TRBD1	TRBV6-5	TRBJ2-5	once	13	TGTGCCAGCAGCTATGGGACAGCTGAGACCCAGTACTTC	CASSYGTAETQYF
NA	TRBV5-1	TRBJ1-6	NA	16	TGCGCCAGCAGCTTGGCCGGCAGGGGACGGGAATCACCCCTCCACTTT	CASSLAGRGRESPLHF
TRBD1	TRBV19	TRBJ1-5	NA	17	TGTGCCAGTAGTCTCCGGGACAGGGGGTTTAGCAATCAGCCCCAGCATTTT	CASSLRDRGFSNQPQHF
TRBD1	TRBV19	TRBJ1-6	NA	17	TGTGCCAGCCGGGACAGTACCATAAGCTCCTATAATTCACCCCTCCACTTT	CASRDSTISSYNSPLHF
TRBD1	TRBV7-8	TRBJ2-5	NA	17	TGTGCCAGCAGCTTCCTGGAGCACAGGGGCCCCCAAGAGACCCAGTACTTC	CASSFLEHRGPQETQYF
NA	TRBV7-3	TRBJ1-1	NA	12	TGTGCCAGCAGCTTATCGGGGGCTGAAGCTTTCTTT	CASSLSGAEAFF
NA	TRBV30	TRBJ1-5	NA	14	TGTGCCTGGAGTGATGGTGCAGGTCCGCAGCCCCAGCATTTT	CAWSDGAGPQPQHF